This T cell receptor (beta chain) comes out of a study of cytomegalovirus exposure and HLA in healthy donors. Remarks on this clone: Its cognate antigen is unknown.

Study outcomes and limitations: It was reported that TCR beta sequences correctly inferred the HLA-A and HLA-B alleles for most subjects.

Amplification used 60 Vbeta primers and 13 Jbeta primers. Sequencing was performed with immunoSEQ multiplex PCR; in TCRdb, only in-frame clones are kept and a portion is missing. The sample contains about 190,000 clones, roughly 81% of which appear only once. The clonotype comes from a woman aged 25 to 39 in good health and CMV-seropositive. The sample consisted of PBMCs.

The CDR3 bases are TGTGCCAGCAGTTCCCGCCCTAGCGGTCCCTACAATGAGCAGTTCTTC. It codes for CASSSRPSGPYNEQFF. V is TRBV6-6 and J is TRBJ2-1; 7 bases map to TRBD2. The CDR3 totals 16 residues. Germline loops: CDR1 MNHNY, CDR2 SVGAGI (reference sequence). The trim removed 4 bases at V and 2 bases at J, leaving 8 bases unmatched.